This is a list of T cell receptor beta chains from one sample in a study of blood T cell repertoires in COVID-19. TCRdb keeps only in-frame clones here, not all; method: immunoSEQ multiplex PCR. The table lists about 140,000 clones, 84% of them singletons, with roughly 3.4% in the top ten. The sample taken for sequencing was PBMCs or T cells enriched from blood (not recorded which). These receptors all come from a woman in her 50s with acute COVID-19. The CDR3 runs from the conserved cysteine through the conserved F or W. The order of the fields is clone size, J gene, V gene, D gene, CDR3 DNA, CDR3 protein. A D gene is named only where the DNA matches it firmly. The size entry is marked missing in some rows and otherwise reads once, few, many or a size class.

NA,TRBJ2-5,TRBV6-6,NA,TGTGCCAGTAGTACCTATGAGACCCAGTACTTC,CASSTYETQYF
NA,TRBJ2-1,TRBV25-1,TRBD2,TGTGCCAGCAGTGAATCACCCGGCGGGAGCTCCTACAATGAGCAGTTCTTC,CASSESPGGSSYNEQFF
NA,TRBJ2-5,TRBV7-9,NA,TGTGCCAGCAGCTTAGAGCTGGGGCCGACCCAGTACTTC,CASSLELGPTQYF
NA,TRBJ2-6,TRBV5-3,NA,TGTGCCAGAAGCACAGGCTCTGGGGCCAACGTCCTGACTTTC,CARSTGSGANVLTF
NA,TRBJ2-3,TRBV4-3,TRBD2,TGCGCCAGCAGCTCCGGCCGGCAGGGCGGGAGGCCCCCAGATACGCAGTATTTT,CASSSGRQGGRPPDTQYF
NA,TRBJ2-7,TRBV6-5,TRBD2,TGTGCCAGCCTTGGTTCTAGCGGGTTCTACGAGCAGTACTTC,CASLGSSGFYEQYF
NA,TRBJ2-3,TRBV10-2,TRBD2,TGCGCCAGCGAACCCCTCGCGGGGGGGGTCACAGATACGCAGTATTTT,CASEPLAGGVTDTQYF
NA,TRBJ2-7,TRBV28,NA,TGTGCCAGCAGCGCGACGACTTACGAGCAGTACTTC,CASSATTYEQYF
once,TRBJ2-7,TRBV4-3,TRBD2,TGCGCCAGCAGCCAAGTCGGGGAGGGCTACGAGCAGTACTTC,CASSQVGEGYEQYF
once,TRBJ1-1,TRBV5-8,NA,TGTGCCAGCTGGATGTACGGGGGAGGGACTGAAGCTTTCTTT,CASWMYGGGTEAFF
NA,TRBJ2-3,TRBV11-2,NA,TGTGCCAGCAGCTTAGAGCGTCTCAGCACAGATACGCAGTATTTT,CASSLERLSTDTQYF
few,TRBJ1-2,TRBV18,TRBD1,TGTGCCAGCTCACAGGGAACAGGGGCCGATGGCTACACCTTC,CASSQGTGADGYTF
NA,TRBJ1-6,TRBV7-2,TRBD1,TGTGCCAGCAGCGGGGACAGCGAAGGTTCACCCCTCCACTTT,CASSGDSEGSPLHF
NA,TRBJ1-5,TRBV7-8,NA,TGTGCCAGCAGCTCCGAACAGCGGTATAGCAATCAGCCCCAGCATTTT,CASSSEQRYSNQPQHF
NA,TRBJ2-1,TRBV10-1,TRBD2,TGCGCCAGCAGTGAATCGCTAGCGGGAGTCGGGATAGACAATGAGCAGTTCTTC,CASSESLAGVGIDNEQFF
NA,TRBJ2-5,TRBV3-1/TRBV3-2,NA,TGTGCCAGCAGCCAAGTTCGAGGGGGCCAAGAGACCCAGTACTTC,CASSQVRGGQETQYF
NA,TRBJ2-3,TRBV7-9,TRBD2,TGTGCCAGCAGAGGCCTTAGCGGGAGACGTGGAGATACGCAGTATTTT,CASRGLSGRRGDTQYF
NA,TRBJ2-7,TRBV12-3/TRBV12-4,NA,TGTGCCAGCAGTTTAGGAGAGGGCTACGAGCAGTACTTC,CASSLGEGYEQYF
NA,TRBJ2-6,TRBV20-1,TRBD2,TGCAGTGCTAGTATGGTAGCGGGAGGGCCTGGGGCCAACGTCCTGACTTTC,CSASMVAGGPGANVLTF
NA,TRBJ2-7,TRBV4-1,TRBD2,TGCGCCAGCAGCCTAACTAGCGGGGGAAGTACCTACGAGCAGTACTTC,CASSLTSGGSTYEQYF
NA,TRBJ1-2,TRBV5-1,NA,TGCGCCAGCAGCTTGGACTACCTTGCGGGTGGCTACACCTTC,CASSLDYLAGGYTF
NA,TRBJ2-7,TRBV28,TRBD2,TGTGCCAGCAGAAATAAAGGGGCTAGCGGGAGGTTAGAGCAGTACTTC,CASRNKGASGRLEQYF
NA,TRBJ1-1,TRBV7-3,TRBD1,TGTGCCAGCAGCCAGATGGGGACAGGGACGAACACTGAAGCTTTCTTT,CASSQMGTGTNTEAFF
NA,TRBJ2-3,TRBV5-8,TRBD2,TGTGCCAGCAGCGTGCAACCGGGACTAGCCACAGATACGCAGTATTTT,CASSVQPGLATDTQYF
NA,TRBJ1-6,TRBV5-5,NA,TGTGCCAGCAGCTTGTCCGGGGGCTCCTATAATTCACCCCTCCACTTT,CASSLSGGSYNSPLHF
few,TRBJ2-2,TRBV19,NA,TGTGCCAGTAGTACAGGGGAGAACACCGGGGAGCTGTTTTTT,CASSTGENTGELFF
NA,TRBJ2-1,TRBV19,NA,TGTGCCAGTAGTATGGTTTCTGGAGTAGCGCCCCTCTCCTACAATGAGCAGTTCTTC,CASSMVSGVAPLSYNEQFF
NA,TRBJ1-4,TRBV24-1,TRBD1,TGTGCCACCAGTGAACTATGGGGACAGGGTCCCCCTCGGGGTAATGAAAAACTGTTTTTT,CATSELWGQGPPRGNEKLFF
NA,TRBJ2-5,TRBV9,TRBD2,TGTGCCAGCAGCGTTCTAGCGGGAGGGCCCCAAGAGACCCAGTACTTC,CASSVLAGGPQETQYF
NA,TRBJ2-1,TRBV11-2,NA,TGTGCCAGCAGCTTACTTGGGGGGTCAAATGAGCAGTTCTTC,CASSLLGGSNEQFF
NA,TRBJ1-2,TRBV7-9,TRBD1,TGTGCCAGCAGACCCACAGGGGCCGCGGGTGGGGGCGGCTACACCTTC,CASRPTGAAGGGGYTF
NA,TRBJ2-7,TRBV2,NA,TGTGCCAGCATTGATTTCAGGGAGCAGTACTTC,CASIDFREQYF
NA,TRBJ2-3,TRBV29-1,TRBD2,TGCAGCGTTGCGCCGGGACTAGTCTCACATACGCAGTATTTT,CSVAPGLVSHTQYF